This T cell receptor beta chain stems from a study of blood T cell repertoires in COVID-19. Study information: Donors in the United States, Italy and Spain gave samples during acute or convalescent COVID-19.

By frequency in the sample, this clone is medium-sized. In the original processing: How many nucleated cells were present was estimated from reference gene primer amplification. The assay was immunoSEQ multiplex PCR, and TCRdb's table has in-frame clones only and misses some. Clone size and the V and J calls come from that table; the DNA yielded D and trimming. The sample consists of tens of thousands of clones, approximately 78% of them appearing once. This CDR3 spans 15 amino acids. Trimming stripped 4 bases from V and 3 bases from J, with 16 bases between. CDR1 SGHVS and CDR2 FQNEAQ come from the germline V gene.

The chain has TRBV7-8 and TRBJ2-7, with a tentative D call TRBD2 (7 bases). The source material was peripheral blood. The sequence was obtained from a human donor in a cohort sampled during active COVID-19. In DNA, the CDR3 is TGTGCCAGCAGCTCGACCCCGGGGGGCCACTACGAGCAGTACTTC. This gives the protein CASSSTPGGHYEQYF.